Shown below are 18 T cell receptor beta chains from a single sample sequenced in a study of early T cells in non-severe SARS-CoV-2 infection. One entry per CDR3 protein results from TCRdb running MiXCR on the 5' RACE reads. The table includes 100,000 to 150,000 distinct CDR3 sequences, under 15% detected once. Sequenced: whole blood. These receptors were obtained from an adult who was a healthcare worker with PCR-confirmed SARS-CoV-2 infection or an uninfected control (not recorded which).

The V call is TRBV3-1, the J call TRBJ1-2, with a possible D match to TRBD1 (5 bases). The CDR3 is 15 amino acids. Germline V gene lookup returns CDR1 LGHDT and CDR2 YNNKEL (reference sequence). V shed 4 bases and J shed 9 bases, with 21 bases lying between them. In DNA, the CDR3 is TGTGCCAGCAGCCTACAAACCGGGACGGGTATAAGCTACACCTTC. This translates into CASSLQTGTGISYTF.

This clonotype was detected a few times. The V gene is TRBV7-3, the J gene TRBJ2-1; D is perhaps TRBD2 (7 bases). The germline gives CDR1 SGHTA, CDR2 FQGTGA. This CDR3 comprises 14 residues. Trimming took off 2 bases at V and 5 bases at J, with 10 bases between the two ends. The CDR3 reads CASSLAGANNEQFF. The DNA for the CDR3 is TGTGCCAGCAGCTTAGCGGGGGCCAACAATGAGCAGTTCTTC.

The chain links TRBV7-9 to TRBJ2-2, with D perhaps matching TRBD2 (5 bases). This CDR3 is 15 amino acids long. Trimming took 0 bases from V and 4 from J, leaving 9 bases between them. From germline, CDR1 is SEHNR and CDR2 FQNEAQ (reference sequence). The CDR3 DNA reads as TGTGCCAGCAGCTTAGCCCGGGATTTCACCGGGGAGCTGTTTTTT. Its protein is CASSLARDFTGELFF.

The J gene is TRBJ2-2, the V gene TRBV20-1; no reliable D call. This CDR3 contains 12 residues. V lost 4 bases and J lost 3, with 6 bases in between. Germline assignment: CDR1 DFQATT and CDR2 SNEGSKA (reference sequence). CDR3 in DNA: TGCAGTGCTACGGTCGACACCGGGGAGCTGTTTTTT. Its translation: CSATVDTGELFF.

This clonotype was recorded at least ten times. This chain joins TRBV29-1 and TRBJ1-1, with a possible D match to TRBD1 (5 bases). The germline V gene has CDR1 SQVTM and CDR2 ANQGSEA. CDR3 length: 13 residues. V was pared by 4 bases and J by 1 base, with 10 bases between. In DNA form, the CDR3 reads TGCAGCGTTGCGATTGACAGGAACACTGAAGCTTTCTTT. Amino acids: CSVAIDRNTEAFF.

The CDR3 DNA follows: TGTGCCACCAGCACAGACCCCCAGGATCAGCCCCAGCATTTT. Its protein product is CATSTDPQDQPQHF. V is TRBV15 and J is TRBJ1-5; no clear D. Germline V lookup: CDR1 LNHNV, CDR2 YYDKDF (reference sequence). The CDR3 consists of 14 residues. The V and J ends lost 4 bases and 5 bases respectively, with 12 bases between them.

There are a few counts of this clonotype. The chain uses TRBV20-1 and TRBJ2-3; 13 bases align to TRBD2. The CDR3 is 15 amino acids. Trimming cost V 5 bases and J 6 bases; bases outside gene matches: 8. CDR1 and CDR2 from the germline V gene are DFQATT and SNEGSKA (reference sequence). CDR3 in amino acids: CSASTSGGSGDTQYF. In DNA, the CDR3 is TGCAGTGCTTCGACTAGCGGGGGGTCAGGGGATACGCAGTATTTT.

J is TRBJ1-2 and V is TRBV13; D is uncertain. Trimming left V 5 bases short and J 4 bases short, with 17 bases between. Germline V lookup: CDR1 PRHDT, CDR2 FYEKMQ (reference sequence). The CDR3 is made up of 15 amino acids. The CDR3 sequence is CASSVSTWAAYGYTF. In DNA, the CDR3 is TGTGCCAGCAGCGTGAGTACATGGGCGGCCTATGGCTACACCTTC. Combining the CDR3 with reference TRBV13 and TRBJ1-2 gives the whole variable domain AAGVIQSPRHLIKEKRETATLKCYPIPRHDTVYWYQQGPGQDPQFLISFYEKMQSDKGSIPDRFSAQQFSDYHSELNMSSLELGDSALYFCASSVSTWAAYGYTFGSGTRLTVV.

The CDR3 nucleotides read TGTGCCAGCAGTGAGAGAGGACAGGGTAACACCGGGGAGCTGTTTTTT. This gives the protein CASSERGQGNTGELFF. The chain combines TRBV6-6 with TRBJ2-2, with 8 bases identical to TRBD1. CDR3 length equals 16 residues. Germline CDR1 is MNHNY and CDR2 is SVGAGI (reference sequence). V shed 5 bases, J shed 2 bases, and the junction held 7 bases outside the gene matches.

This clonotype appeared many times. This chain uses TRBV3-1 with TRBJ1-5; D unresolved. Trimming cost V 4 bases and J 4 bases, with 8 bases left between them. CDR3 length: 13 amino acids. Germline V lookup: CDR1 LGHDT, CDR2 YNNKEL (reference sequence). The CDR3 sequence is CASSPGENQPQHF. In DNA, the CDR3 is TGTGCCAGCAGCCCGGGAGAAAATCAGCCCCAGCATTTT.

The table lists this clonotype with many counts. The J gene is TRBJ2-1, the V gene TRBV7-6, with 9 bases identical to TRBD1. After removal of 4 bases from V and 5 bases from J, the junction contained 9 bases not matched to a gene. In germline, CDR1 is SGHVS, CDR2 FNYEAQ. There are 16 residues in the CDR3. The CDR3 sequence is CASSSFLGQGNNEQFF. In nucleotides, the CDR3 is TGTGCCAGCAGCTCCTTTCTGGGACAGGGAAACAATGAGCAGTTCTTC.

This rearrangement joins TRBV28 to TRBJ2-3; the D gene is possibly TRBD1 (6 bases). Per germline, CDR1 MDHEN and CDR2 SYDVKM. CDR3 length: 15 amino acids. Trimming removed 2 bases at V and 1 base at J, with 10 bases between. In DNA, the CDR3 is TGTGCCAGCAGTTTAGGGGGACAAGGCACAGATACGCAGTATTTT. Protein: CASSLGGQGTDTQYF.

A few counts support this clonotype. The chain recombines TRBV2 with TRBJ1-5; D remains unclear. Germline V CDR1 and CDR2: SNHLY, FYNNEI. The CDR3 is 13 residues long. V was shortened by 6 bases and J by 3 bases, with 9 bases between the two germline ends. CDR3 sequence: CASRYSSNQPQHF. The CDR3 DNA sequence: TGTGCCAGCAGATACAGCTCCAATCAGCCCCAGCATTTT.

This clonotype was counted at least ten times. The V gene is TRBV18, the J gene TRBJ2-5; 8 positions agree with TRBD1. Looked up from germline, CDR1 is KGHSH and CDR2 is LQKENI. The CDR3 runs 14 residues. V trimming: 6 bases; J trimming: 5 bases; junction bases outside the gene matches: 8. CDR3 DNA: TGTGCCAGCTCCCGTCAGGGGGCGAAGGAGACCCAGTACTTC. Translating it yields CASSRQGAKETQYF.

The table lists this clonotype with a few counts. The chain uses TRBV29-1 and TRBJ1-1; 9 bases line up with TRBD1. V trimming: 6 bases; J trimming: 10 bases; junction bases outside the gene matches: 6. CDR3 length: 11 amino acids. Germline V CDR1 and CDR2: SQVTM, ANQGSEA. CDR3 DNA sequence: TGCAGCGTGGGTGAGACAGGGGGAGCTTTCTTT. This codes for CSVGETGGAFF.

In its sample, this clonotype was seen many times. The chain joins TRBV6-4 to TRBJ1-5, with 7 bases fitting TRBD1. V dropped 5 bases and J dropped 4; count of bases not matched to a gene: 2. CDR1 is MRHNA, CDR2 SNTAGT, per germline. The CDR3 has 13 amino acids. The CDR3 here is CASSLDRNQPQHF. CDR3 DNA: TGTGCCAGCAGTCTGGACAGGAATCAGCCCCAGCATTTT.

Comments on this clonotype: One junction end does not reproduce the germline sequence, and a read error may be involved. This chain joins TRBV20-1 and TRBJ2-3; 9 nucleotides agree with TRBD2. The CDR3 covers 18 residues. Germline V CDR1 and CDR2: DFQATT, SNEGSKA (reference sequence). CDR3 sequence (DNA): TGCAGTGCTAGACCCAACGGGCGGCTAGCGGGGATGACAGATACGCAGTTTTTT. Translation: CSARPNGRLAGMTDTQFF.

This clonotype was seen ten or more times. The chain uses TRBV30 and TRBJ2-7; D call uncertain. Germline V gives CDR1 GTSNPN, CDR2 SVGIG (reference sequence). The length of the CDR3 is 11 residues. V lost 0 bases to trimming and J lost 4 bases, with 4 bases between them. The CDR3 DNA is TGTGCCTGGAGTGTAGGTTACGAGCAGTACTTC. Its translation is CAWSVGYEQYF.